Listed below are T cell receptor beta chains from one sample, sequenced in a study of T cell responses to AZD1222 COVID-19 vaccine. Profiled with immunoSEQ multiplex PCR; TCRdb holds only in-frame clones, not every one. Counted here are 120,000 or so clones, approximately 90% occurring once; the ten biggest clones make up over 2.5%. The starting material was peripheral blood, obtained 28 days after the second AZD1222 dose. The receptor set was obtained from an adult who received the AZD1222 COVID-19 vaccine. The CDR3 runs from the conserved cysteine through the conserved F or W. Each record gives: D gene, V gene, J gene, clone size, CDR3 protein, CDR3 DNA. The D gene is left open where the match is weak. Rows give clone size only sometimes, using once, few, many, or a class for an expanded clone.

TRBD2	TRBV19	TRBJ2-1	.	CASSDIAGGSYNEQFF	TGTGCCAGTAGCGACATAGCGGGGGGCTCCTACAATGAGCAGTTCTTC
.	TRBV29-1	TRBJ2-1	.	CSVDWWGGGNEQFF	TGCAGCGTTGACTGGTGGGGCGGAGGCAATGAGCAGTTCTTC
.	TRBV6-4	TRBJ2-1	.	CASSDVQNPRKQFF	TGTGCCAGCAGTGATGTACAGAACCCCCGGAAGCAGTTCTTC
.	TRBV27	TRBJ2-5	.	CASSLSAVRGFGETQYF	TGTGCCAGCAGTTTATCGGCTGTACGGGGGTTTGGGGAGACCCAGTACTTC
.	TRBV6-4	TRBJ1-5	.	CASSEQPGAFSNQPQHF	TGTGCCAGCAGTGAGCAACCCGGGGCCTTTAGCAATCAGCCCCAGCATTTT
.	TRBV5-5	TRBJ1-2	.	CASSRTFSYGYTF	TGTGCCAGCAGTCGGACATTCTCCTATGGCTACACCTTC
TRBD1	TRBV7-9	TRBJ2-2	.	CATGTANTGELFF	TGTGCCACGGGGACAGCAAACACCGGGGAGCTGTTTTTT
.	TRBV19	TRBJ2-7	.	CASSIGGTYSYEQYF	TGTGCCAGTAGTATAGGAGGGACTTACTCCTACGAGCAGTACTTC
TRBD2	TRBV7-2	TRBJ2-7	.	CASSWEGYEQYF	TGTGCCAGCAGCTGGGAGGGTTACGAGCAGTACTTC
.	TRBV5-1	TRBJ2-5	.	CASSFGWVGGLETQYF	TGCGCCAGCAGCTTTGGGTGGGTCGGAGGTCTCGAGACCCAGTACTTC
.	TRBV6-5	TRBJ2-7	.	CASSYADTAGEQYF	TGTGCCAGCAGTTACGCGGACACCGCCGGGGAGCAGTACTTC
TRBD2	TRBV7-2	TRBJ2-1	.	CASSRTTSGVLGEQFF	TGTGCCAGCAGCCGTACGACTAGCGGGGTCTTGGGTGAGCAGTTCTTC
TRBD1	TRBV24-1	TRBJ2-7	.	CATSELTGGPYEQYF	TGTGCCACCAGTGAATTAACAGGGGGTCCCTACGAGCAGTACTTC
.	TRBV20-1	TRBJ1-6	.	CSASSQGIYNSPLHF	TGCAGTGCTAGTAGCCAGGGGATCTATAATTCACCCCTCCACTTT
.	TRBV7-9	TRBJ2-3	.	CASSSKSGQTSTDTQYF	TGTGCCAGCAGCTCAAAGTCGGGACAAACTAGCACAGATACGCAGTATTTT
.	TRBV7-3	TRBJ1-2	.	CASSWDIGYGYTF	TGTGCCAGCAGCTGGGACATAGGCTATGGCTACACCTTC
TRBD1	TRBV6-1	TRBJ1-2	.	CASSVRTGERSYGYTF	TGTGCCAGCAGTGTACGGACAGGGGAACGGAGCTATGGCTACACCTTC
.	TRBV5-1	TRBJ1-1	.	CASANLQNAEAFF	TGCGCCAGCGCGAACCTCCAAAATGCTGAAGCTTTCTTT
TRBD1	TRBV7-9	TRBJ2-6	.	CASSPHPQGAGANVLTF	TGTGCCAGCAGCCCACATCCCCAGGGGGCTGGGGCCAACGTCCTGACTTTC
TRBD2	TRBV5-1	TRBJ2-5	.	CASSPLAGVETQYF	TGCGCCAGCAGCCCCCTAGCGGGGGTCGAGACCCAGTACTTC
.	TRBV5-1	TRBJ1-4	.	CASSQGTAATNEKLFF	TGCGCCAGCAGCCAAGGGACGGCCGCAACTAATGAAAAACTGTTTTTT
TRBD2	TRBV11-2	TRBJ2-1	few	CASSLRAGDSYNEQFF	TGTGCCAGCAGCTTAAGGGCGGGGGACTCCTACAATGAGCAGTTCTTC
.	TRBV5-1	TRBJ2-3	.	CASNSPGGTDTQYF	TGCGCCAGCAACTCACCAGGGGGGACAGATACGCAGTATTTT
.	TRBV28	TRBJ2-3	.	CASSLTLWGTDTQYF	TGTGCCAGCAGTTTGACACTATGGGGGACAGATACGCAGTATTTT
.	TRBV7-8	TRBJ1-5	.	CASTLGREHRPQHF	TGTGCCAGCACTTTAGGCAGGGAGCATCGGCCCCAGCATTTT
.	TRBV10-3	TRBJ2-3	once	CAISAIGTDTQYF	TGTGCCATCAGCGCCATCGGAACAGATACGCAGTATTTT
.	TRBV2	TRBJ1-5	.	CASSDGGDQPQHF	TGTGCCAGCAGTGACGGGGGCGATCAGCCCCAGCATTTT
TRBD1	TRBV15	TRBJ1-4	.	CATSRDLGTATNEKLFF	TGTGCCACCAGCAGAGATCTAGGGACAGCAACTAATGAAAAACTGTTTTTT
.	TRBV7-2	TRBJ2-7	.	CASSLGARSEQYF	TGTGCCAGCAGCTTAGGTGCCAGATCCGAGCAGTACTTC
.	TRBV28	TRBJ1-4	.	CASSFLSGHATTNEKLFF	TGTGCCAGCAGTTTCCTTTCGGGACACGCTACAACTAATGAAAAACTGTTTTTT
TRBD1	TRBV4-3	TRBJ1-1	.	CASSQGTGEAEAFF	TGCGCCAGCAGCCAAGGGACAGGGGAGGCTGAAGCTTTCTTT
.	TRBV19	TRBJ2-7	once	CASSILLRPLYEQYF	TGTGCCAGTAGTATTCTCCTTAGACCTTTGTACGAGCAGTACTTC
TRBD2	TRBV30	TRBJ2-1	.	CAWRCGGASDNEQFF	TGTGCCTGGAGGTGCGGGGGGGCGTCCGACAATGAGCAGTTCTTC
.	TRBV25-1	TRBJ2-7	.	CASSPWGPYEQYF	TGTGCCAGCAGCCCCTGGGGCCCCTACGAGCAGTACTTC
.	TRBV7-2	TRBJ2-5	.	CASSSKVGETQYF	TGTGCCAGCAGCTCTAAGGTCGGGGAGACCCAGTACTTC
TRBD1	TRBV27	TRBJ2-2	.	CASSGQGGELFF	TGTGCCAGCAGTGGACAGGGGGGGGAGCTGTTTTTT
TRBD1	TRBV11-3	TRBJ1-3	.	CASSPRTGGYGNTIYF	TGTGCCAGCAGCCCACGGACAGGGGGCTATGGAAACACCATATATTTT
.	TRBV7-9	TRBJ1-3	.	CASILDGAGNTIYF	TGTGCCAGCATCCTGGACGGGGCTGGAAACACCATATATTTT
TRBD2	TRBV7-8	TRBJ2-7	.	CASSFGTSVTYEQYF	TGTGCCAGCAGCTTTGGGACTAGCGTTACCTACGAGCAGTACTTC
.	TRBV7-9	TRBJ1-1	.	CASSKFRDKNTEAFF	TGTGCCAGCAGCAAATTCCGGGATAAAAACACTGAAGCTTTCTTT
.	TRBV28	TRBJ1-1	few	CASSLRQVLKLVF	TGTGCCAGCAGTTTGAGACAGGTATTGAAGTTGGTCTTT